The 27 T cell receptor beta chains below all came from one sample that was sequenced in a study of T cells after yellow fever vaccination (dated by TCRdb to the late 2010s). To prepare the library, 5' RACE was applied. This sample was sequenced with an Illumina NovaSeq 6000. TCRdb reworked the public reads: Q25 trimming with fastp, MiXCR clone assembly, productive beta chains retained. Records with the same CDR3 protein are collapsed into one entry carrying the most frequent genes and DNA. The sample table lists approximately 250,000 distinct CDR3 sequences, around 4.9% of them with a count of one. 2.5% to 4% of the sample lies in the top ten. The sample's treatment or condition label, decoded: live attenuated yellow fever vaccine strain. Material: CD4+ T cells sorted from PBMCs, obtained on the day of the yellow fever booster vaccination. The receptors stem from a man between 18 and 29 years old who received the YFV17D yellow fever vaccine.

In this sample, this clonotype turned up many times. The chain is built from TRBV3-1 and TRBJ2-3; D remains unclear. V was shortened by 1 base and J by 6 bases, with 11 bases between the two germline ends. The CDR3 covers 14 residues. Germline CDR1 LGHDT, CDR2 YNNKEL (reference sequence). The CDR3 here is CASSQAPPPDTQYF. The CDR3 DNA follows: TGTGCCAGCAGCCAAGCACCCCCCCCGGATACGCAGTATTTT.

The sample holds many counts of this clonotype. The V call is TRBV27, the J call TRBJ1-1, with 8 bases lining up with TRBD1. This CDR3 region has 13 residues. CDR1 and CDR2 (germline): MNHEY, SMNVEV (reference sequence). J gave up 7 bases and V 7 bases, and 8 bases lay outside the gene matches. The CDR3 is CASTDRGGSEAFF. The CDR3 DNA sequence: TGTGCCAGCACCGACAGGGGTGGCAGTGAAGCTTTCTTT.

V usage is TRBV6-6 and J usage is TRBJ2-4, with D possibly being TRBD2 (5 bases). CDR3 size: 15 residues. Germline CDR1 reads MNHNY; CDR2 reads SVGAGI (reference sequence). Trimming removed 2 bases at V and 5 bases at J, with 13 bases between. Here the CDR3 reads CASSYLAGYENIQYF. For the CDR3, the DNA is TGTGCCAGCAGTTACCTTGCGGGTTACGAAAACATTCAGTACTTC.

This clonotype showed up many times. The chain combines TRBV9 with TRBJ1-3; D might be TRBD1 (6 bases). Germline CDR1 and CDR2: SGDLS and YYNGEE. The V and J ends lost 0 bases and 7 bases respectively, with 14 bases between them. The length of the CDR3 is 15 residues. The CDR3 bases are TGTGCCAGCAGCGTAGGGGACACCGACCTGAACACCATATATTTT. As protein: CASSVGDTDLNTIYF.

This clonotype was observed many times. The V and J genes are TRBV12-3 or TRBV12-4 and TRBJ1-1; TRBD1 aligns across 12 bases. V trimming: 6 bases; J trimming: 7 bases; junction bases outside the gene matches: 15. The CDR3 length is 17 residues. The chain's CDR3 is CASSANPGQGAGGEAFF. CDR3 nucleotides: TGTGCCAGCAGCGCCAATCCGGGACAGGGGGCCGGGGGTGAAGCTTTCTTT.

J is TRBJ2-7 and V is TRBV20-1; 9 nucleotides agree with TRBD2. The CDR3 covers 14 residues. V lost 1 base and J lost 5; bases outside the gene matches: 6. Germline assignment: CDR1 DFQATT and CDR2 SNEGSKA (reference sequence). The CDR3 DNA reads as TGCAGTGCTAGAGGGGATAGCGGGGGAGACGAGCAGTACTTC. Encoded protein: CSARGDSGGDEQYF.

This clonotype was counted a few times. The CDR3: CASSYGGGLGKLFF. As DNA, the CDR3 is TGTGCCAGCAGCTACGGCGGGGGTCTGGGTAAACTGTTTTTT. The rearrangement uses TRBV7-9 and TRBJ1-4, with D perhaps TRBD1 (5 bases). CDR1 and CDR2 from the germline V gene are SEHNR and FQNEAQ (reference sequence). The CDR3 is 14 amino acids. Trimming shortened V by 4 bases and J by 11 bases, and 17 bases separated the two germline ends.

The chain links TRBV12-5 to TRBJ1-4; unclear D gene. Germline CDR1 and CDR2: LGHNT and FRNRAP. The length of the CDR3 is 13 residues. Between the trimmed V and J ends, which lost 2 bases and 8 bases, there was a span of 9 bases. The CDR3 DNA reads TGTGCTAGTGGTTTGAGTAGTAGGGAAAAACTGTTTTTT. It is translated as CASGLSSREKLFF.

This clonotype came up a few times. One junction end does not reproduce the germline sequence, and a read error may be involved. The CDR3 protein is CASCFGGRDSPLHF. CDR3 coding DNA: TGTGCCAGCTGCTTTGGAGGGAGGGATTCACCCCTCCACTTT. The chain joins TRBV5-5 to TRBJ1-6; no reliable D call. The germline CDR1 and CDR2 sequences are SGHKS and YYEKEE (reference sequence). The CDR3 is 14 residues long.

The CDR3 spells CASSSSLAGLSEQFF. The DNA of the CDR3 is TGTGCCAGCAGCTCTTCCCTAGCGGGGCTGAGTGAGCAGTTCTTC. This sequence joins TRBV5-6 and TRBJ2-1, with 9 bases aligning to TRBD2. J lost 9 bases, V lost 3 bases, and 10 bases had no gene match. The CDR3 totals 15 residues. Germline V lookup: CDR1 SGHDT, CDR2 YYEEEE.

This rearrangement joins TRBV4-3 to TRBJ2-7, with D possibly called TRBD1 or TRBD2 (5 bases each). The CDR3 totals 15 residues. Trimming took off 0 bases at V and 6 bases at J, with 15 bases between the two ends. In germline, CDR1 is LGHNA, CDR2 YSLEER. The CDR3 loop is CASSQDETGLFEQYF. CDR3 coding DNA: TGCGCCAGCAGCCAAGATGAGACGGGGCTGTTCGAGCAGTACTTC.

This clonotype has more than one count but fewer than ten. The chain links TRBV10-3 to TRBJ2-7, with 11 bases that match TRBD1. Germline V gene sequence: CDR1 ENHRY, CDR2 SYGVKD. J lost 4 bases, V lost 7 bases, and 6 bases had no gene match. There are 14 residues in the CDR3. In DNA, the CDR3 is TGTGCCATCACCCCAGGACAGGGGGCTTACGAGCAGTACTTC. Protein: CAITPGQGAYEQYF.

This clonotype occurred a few times. The chain employs TRBV6-4 and TRBJ1-4; tentatively, D is TRBD1 (6 bases). The CDR3 is 15 amino acids. Per the germline V gene, CDR1 is MRHNA and CDR2 is SNTAGT. Trimming stripped 2 bases from V and 4 bases from J, with 11 bases between. The CDR3 DNA reads TGTGCCAGCAGTGACCACAGGGATTTTAATGAAAAACTGTTTTTT. Translation gives CASSDHRDFNEKLFF.

There are many counts of this clonotype. The chain couples TRBV5-8 to TRBJ2-2, with unresolved D. V lost 4 bases, J lost 6 bases, and 7 bases lay in between. The germline V gene encodes CDR1 SGHTS and CDR2 YDEGEE. The CDR3 length is 12 residues. In nucleotides, the CDR3 is TGTGCCAGCAGCCCGGACGCCGGGGAGCTGTTTTTT. As protein: CASSPDAGELFF.

There are many counts of this clonotype. The gene calls are TRBV7-2 and TRBJ2-7; the D is unclear. Trimming removed 3 bases from V and 7 bases from J, with 13 bases in between. The CDR3 sequence is 13 residues long. In germline, CDR1 is SGHTA, CDR2 FQGNSA. This CDR3 is CASSFVLTTEQYF. DNA for the CDR3: TGTGCCAGCAGCTTTGTCCTTACCACGGAGCAGTACTTC.

The genes are TRBV9 and TRBJ2-3; D uncertain. V was cut by 5 bases and J by 5 bases, with 9 bases left in between. The CDR3 sequence is 12 residues long. Germline CDR1 reads SGDLS; CDR2 reads YYNGEE. CDR3 bases: TGTGCCAGCAGTTACGGACGAGATACGCAGTATTTT. It codes for CASSYGRDTQYF.

The genes are TRBV19 and TRBJ1-1; D is unclear. V was shortened by 6 bases and J by 3 bases, with 5 bases between the two germline ends. This CDR3 region has 11 residues. Germline V gene lookup returns CDR1 LNHDA and CDR2 SQIVND (reference sequence). CDR3 sequence: CASRLHTEAFF. CDR3 coding DNA: TGTGCCAGTAGACTCCACACTGAAGCTTTCTTT.

This clonotype was found a few times. The chain carries TRBV7-6 and TRBJ2-7; a weak D match, TRBD1 (6 bases). Germline CDR1 and CDR2: SGHVS and FNYEAQ. Trimming pared 0 bases from V and 5 bases from J, leaving 8 bases between. There are 13 residues in the CDR3. The CDR3 coding sequence is TGTGCCAGCAGCTTAGCCCAGGGGAACGAGCAGTACTTC. It codes for CASSLAQGNEQYF.

This clonotype was seen a few times. This chain links TRBV14 with TRBJ1-2; D not certain. This CDR3 spans 12 amino acids. Germline lookup yields CDR1 SGHDN and CDR2 FVKESK. Trimming took 0 bases from V and 8 from J, leaving 7 bases between them. The CDR3 loop is CASSQDGYGYTF. CDR3 sequence (DNA): TGTGCCAGCAGCCAAGATGGCTACGGCTACACCTTC.

Many counts were recorded for this clonotype. The J gene is TRBJ2-7, the V gene TRBV15; TRBD1 matches 7 bases. Germline CDR1 is LNHNV and CDR2 is YYDKDF (reference sequence). The CDR3 is 15 residues long. V gave up 0 bases and J gave up 3 bases; unmatched junction bases: 5. CDR3 sequence: CATSRDKGAGYEQYF. In DNA, the CDR3 is TGTGCCACCAGCAGAGATAAGGGGGCTGGCTACGAGCAGTACTTC. Combining the CDR3 with reference TRBV15 and TRBJ2-7 gives the whole variable domain DAMVIQNPRYQVTQFGKPVTLSCSQTLNHNVMYWYQQKSSQAPKLLFHYYDKDFNNEADTPDNFQSRRPNTSFCFLDIRSPGLGDTAMYLCATSRDKGAGYEQYFGPGTRLTVT.

The V call is TRBV20-1, the J call TRBJ1-4, with D possibly matching TRBD1 (6 bases). Germline CDR1 reads DFQATT; CDR2 reads SNEGSKA (reference sequence). The CDR3 runs 12 residues. Trimming stripped 3 bases from V and 7 bases from J, with 9 bases between. The CDR3 is CSASGQSEKLFF. In nucleotides, the CDR3 is TGCAGTGCTAGCGGACAGAGTGAAAAACTGTTTTTT.

This chain joins TRBV11-1 and TRBJ2-5; D may be TRBD1 (6 bases). The germline V gene has CDR1 SGHAT and CDR2 FQDESV (reference sequence). V gave up 1 base and J gave up 5 bases, with 14 bases separating them. The CDR3 runs 15 residues. CDR3 sequence: CASSLGGTPKETQYF. The CDR3 DNA is TGTGCCAGCAGCTTAGGAGGGACACCCAAGGAGACCCAGTACTTC.

The sample holds many counts of this clonotype. The chain joins TRBV5-1 to TRBJ1-3; unclear D gene. V lost 4 bases to trimming and J lost 0 bases, with 14 bases between them. CDR3 length equals 16 residues. Germline V lookup: CDR1 SGHRS, CDR2 YFSETQ. The CDR3 DNA reads as TGCGCCAGCAGCCCGGCCGAGGTTTTCTCTGGAAACACCATATATTTT. Protein: CASSPAEVFSGNTIYF. Filled out from reference TRBV5-1 and TRBJ1-3, the complete variable domain reads KAGVTQTPRYLIKTRGQQVTLSCSPISGHRSVSWYQQTPGQGLQFLFEYFSETQRNKGNFPGRFSGRQFSNSRSEMNVSTLELGDSALYLCASSPAEVFSGNTIYFGEGSWLTVV.

In its sample, this clonotype was seen many times. This chain joins TRBV6-5 and TRBJ1-6; D uncertain. This CDR3 has 12 residues. With 5 bases removed from V and 13 bases from J, the gap between germline ends came to 12 bases. Germline CDR1 MNHEY, CDR2 SVGAGI. CDR3 in amino acids: CASSNPDRPLHF. In DNA form, the CDR3 reads TGTGCCAGCAGTAACCCGGACCGGCCCCTCCACTTT.

This rearrangement joins TRBV19 to TRBJ1-5; D not certain. V shed 6 bases and J shed 1 base, with 16 bases lying between them. Germline V lookup: CDR1 LNHDA, CDR2 SQIVND (reference sequence). This CDR3 contains 16 residues. The CDR3 reads CASRLSGVGSNQPQHF. In DNA, the CDR3 is TGTGCCAGTAGATTGTCCGGGGTGGGAAGCAATCAGCCCCAGCATTTT.

The chain links TRBV27 to TRBJ1-4; possible D gene TRBD1, 6 bases. This CDR3 spans 15 amino acids. Between the trimmed V and J ends, which lost 3 bases and 7 bases, there was a span of 15 bases. Germline V lookup: CDR1 MNHEY, CDR2 SMNVEV (reference sequence). The CDR3 DNA follows: TGTGCCAGCAGTTTTCAACAGGGCTTGGGTGAAAAACTGTTTTTT. Protein sequence: CASSFQQGLGEKLFF.

This clonotype was observed a handful of times. V gene TRBV27 combines with J gene TRBJ2-3, with D perhaps matching TRBD2 (7 bases). The length of the CDR3 is 16 residues. Trimming removed 6 bases at V and 4 bases at J, with 20 bases between. CDR1 and CDR2 from the germline V gene are MNHEY and SMNVEV (reference sequence). CDR3 in amino acids: CASSPFLGGGADTQYF. DNA for the CDR3: TGTGCCAGCAGCCCTTTTTTAGGGGGAGGGGCAGATACGCAGTATTTT.